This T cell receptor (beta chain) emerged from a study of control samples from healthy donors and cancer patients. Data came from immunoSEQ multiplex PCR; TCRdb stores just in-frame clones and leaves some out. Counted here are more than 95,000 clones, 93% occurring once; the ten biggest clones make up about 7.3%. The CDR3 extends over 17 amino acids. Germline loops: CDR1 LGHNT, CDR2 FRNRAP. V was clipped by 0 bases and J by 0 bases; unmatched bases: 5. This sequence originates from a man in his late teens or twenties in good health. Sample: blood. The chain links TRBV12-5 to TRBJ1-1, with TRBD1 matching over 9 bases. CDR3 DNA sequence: TGTGCTAGTGGTTTGGTTCAGGGACAGGGCCTGAACACTGAAGCTTTCTTT. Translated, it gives CASGLVQGQGLNTEAFF.